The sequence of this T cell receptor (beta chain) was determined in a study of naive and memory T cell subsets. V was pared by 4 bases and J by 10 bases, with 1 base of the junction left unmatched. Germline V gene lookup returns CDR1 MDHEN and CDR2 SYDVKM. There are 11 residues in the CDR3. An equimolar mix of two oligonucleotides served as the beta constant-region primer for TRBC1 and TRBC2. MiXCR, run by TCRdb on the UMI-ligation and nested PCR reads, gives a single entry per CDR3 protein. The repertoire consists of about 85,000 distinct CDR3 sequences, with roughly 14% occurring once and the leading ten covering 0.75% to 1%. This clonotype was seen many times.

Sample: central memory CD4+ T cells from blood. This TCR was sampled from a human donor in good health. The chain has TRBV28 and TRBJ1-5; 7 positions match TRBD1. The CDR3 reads CASSYRGPQHF. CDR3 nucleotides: TGTGCCAGCAGTTACAGGGGACCCCAGCATTTT.